This TCR beta chain was recorded in a study of blood T cell repertoires in COVID-19. V shed 5 bases and J shed 2 bases, with 13 bases lying between them. From germline, CDR1 is LNHDA and CDR2 SQIVND (reference sequence). This CDR3 is 14 amino acids long. In the original analysis: Researchers report that nucleated cell counts were estimated from reference gene primer amplification. Here immunoSEQ multiplex PCR was the method, and the copy in TCRdb shows in-frame clones only, minus some. That table is the source of V, J and clone size, and D and trimming were worked out from the DNA. This sample yields about 530,000 clones, of which around 90% are seen a single time; roughly 8% belongs to the top ten.

The specimen sequenced was peripheral blood. This rearrangement joins TRBV19 to TRBJ2-7; D is undetermined. The receptor was isolated from a woman aged 50 to 60 with COVID-19, enrolled during active disease. The CDR3 sequence: CASSLQVRPYEQYF. The CDR3 DNA reads as TGTGCCAGTAGTTTGCAGGTTCGACCCTACGAGCAGTACTTC.